These 16 T cell receptor beta chains share one sample of origin, sequenced in a study of blood T cells in healthy people across ages. Using a J-beta primer mix together with a sample-barcoded 5' primer, a second PCR was run for roughly 6 to 12 cycles. TCRdb independently ran MiXCR on the 5' RACE reads; one entry per CDR3 protein. The sample carries about 1.5 million distinct CDR3 sequences, around 40% recorded once. Sequencing input: blood. These receptors all come from a woman aged 18-29 years in good health.

On this clonotype itself: An end of the junction differs from the germline gene, which may be a read error. The gene calls are TRBV7-2 and TRBJ2-5; D remains ambiguous. The germline V gene encodes CDR1 SGHTA and CDR2 FQGNSA. The CDR3 consists of 13 residues. In nucleotides, the CDR3 is TGTGCCCGCAGCTTCCCGGCGTCTGAGACCCAGTACTTC. It is translated as CARSFPASETQYF.

This rearrangement joins TRBV28 to TRBJ2-4; the match to TRBD2 covers 11 bases. With V trimmed by 5 bases and J by 1 base, 7 bases remained unmatched. This CDR3 is 17 amino acids long. Germline loops: CDR1 MDHEN, CDR2 SYDVKM. CDR3 region: CASSPLAGGPAKNIQYF. The CDR3 DNA follows: TGTGCCAGCAGTCCGTTAGCGGGAGGGCCTGCCAAAAACATTCAGTACTTC.

This clonotype was observed a handful of times. V is TRBV20-1 and J is TRBJ1-2; 8 nucleotides align to TRBD1. CDR3 length: 15 residues. J was trimmed by 4 bases and V by 4 bases; bases with no gene match: 11. Germline V gene sequence: CDR1 DFQATT, CDR2 SNEGSKA (reference sequence). CDR3 protein: CSATSGGGGVYGYTF. In nucleotides, the CDR3 is TGCAGTGCTACTTCAGGGGGCGGGGGTGTCTATGGCTACACCTTC.

This chain joins TRBV5-1 and TRBJ2-3, with 8 bases that match TRBD2. V was clipped by 2 bases and J by 4 bases; unmatched bases: 6. There are 15 residues in the CDR3. In germline, CDR1 is SGHRS, CDR2 YFSETQ. The CDR3 coding sequence is TGCGCCAGCAGCTTCGGACTAGCCGAATCAGATACGCAGTATTTT. It specifies CASSFGLAESDTQYF. The full variable domain, with the rest looked up from reference TRBV5-1 and TRBJ2-3, is KAGVTQTPRYLIKTRGQQVTLSCSPISGHRSVSWYQQTPGQGLQFLFEYFSETQRNKGNFPGRFSGRQFSNSRSEMNVSTLELGDSALYLCASSFGLAESDTQYFGPGTRLTVL.

This clonotype was picked up a small number of times. The chain has TRBV6-5 and TRBJ2-3; 8 positions agree with TRBD2. V lost 2 bases and J lost 4; bases outside the gene matches: 5. Germline CDR1 and CDR2: MNHEY and SVGAGI. The CDR3 loop spans 15 amino acids. The CDR3 DNA reads TGTGCCAGCAGTTACAACGGACTAGCAGCAGATACGCAGTATTTT. The encoded protein is CASSYNGLAADTQYF.

This clonotype turned up a few times. The rearrangement uses TRBV27 and TRBJ2-1; D not resolved. V gave up 5 bases and J gave up 5 bases, with 19 bases separating them. Germline CDR1 reads MNHEY; CDR2 reads SMNVEV (reference sequence). The CDR3 sequence is 16 residues long. The chain's CDR3 is CASSAPGRSGHNEQFF. In DNA form, the CDR3 reads TGTGCCAGCAGTGCCCCGGGTCGAAGTGGGCACAATGAGCAGTTCTTC.

Notes on this clonotype: This clone may be a read error of a much larger clone one base away. This sequence joins TRBV4-1 and TRBJ1-2; TRBD1 matches 7 bases. With V trimmed by 1 base and J by 7 bases, 3 bases remained unmatched. Germline V CDR1 and CDR2: MGHRA, YSYEKL. The CDR3 length is 13 residues. The CDR3 reads CASSQGGGLGYTF. The CDR3 DNA sequence: TGCGCCAGCAGCCAAGGAGGGGGCCTTGGCTACACCTTC.

This clonotype turned up a few times. The chain has TRBV11-2 and TRBJ2-1; 7 bases agree with TRBD2. Trimming took 1 base from V and 3 from J; bases not matched to a gene: 6. CDR1 and CDR2 (germline): SGHAT, FQNNGV. The CDR3 runs 16 residues. CDR3: CASSLGVRERYNEQFF. The CDR3 DNA is TGTGCCAGCAGCTTAGGCGTGCGGGAGCGCTACAATGAGCAGTTCTTC.

The chain recombines TRBV7-9 with TRBJ2-4, with D possibly matching TRBD2 (6 bases). This CDR3 contains 18 residues. V was pared by 6 bases and J by 0 bases, with 21 bases between. Germline V gene data show CDR1 as SEHNR and CDR2 as FQNEAQ (reference sequence). DNA of the CDR3: TGTGCCAGCAGGTCTTATTCTTCCCCGGGACTAGCCAAAAACATTCAGTACTTC. Residues: CASRSYSSPGLAKNIQYF.

This chain links TRBV29-1 with TRBJ2-6; TRBD1 might be the D (6 bases). Germline loops: CDR1 SQVTM, CDR2 ANQGSEA. The V end was cut by 6 bases, the J end by 2 bases, with 8 bases between. The CDR3 extends over 13 amino acids. CDR3 sequence (DNA): TGCAGCGTGTACAGGGCTGGGGCCAACGTCCTGACTTTC. It codes for CSVYRAGANVLTF.

This clonotype appeared a few times. Here the CDR3 reads CASSQREDSPLHF. CDR3 DNA sequence: TGTGCCAGCAGTCAGCGTGAGGATTCACCCCTCCACTTT. The chain couples TRBV12-3 or TRBV12-4 to TRBJ1-6; D is uncertain. The CDR3 loop spans 13 amino acids. The V end was cut by 5 bases, the J end by 8 bases, with 10 bases between.

The chain links TRBV12-5 to TRBJ2-2, with D perhaps TRBD2 (5 bases). CDR1 LGHNT and CDR2 FRNRAP come from the germline V gene. This CDR3 is built from 14 residues. The ends were cut back, 1 base at V and 6 bases at J, with 9 bases in the middle. CDR3 region: CASGLAGRAGELFF. In DNA form, the CDR3 reads TGTGCTAGTGGTTTGGCGGGAAGGGCCGGGGAGCTGTTTTTT.

The chain has TRBV5-1 and TRBJ1-1; 8 bases fit TRBD1. CDR1 is SGHRS, CDR2 YFSETQ, per germline. This CDR3 contains 14 residues. Unmatched junction bases numbered 9, after V lost 0 bases and J lost 11 bases. CDR3 DNA: TGCGCCAGCAGCTTGGGAGGACAGGGTGAAGAGGCTTTCTTT. This translates into CASSLGGQGEEAFF.

The V and J genes are TRBV5-1 and TRBJ2-3; 9 positions agree with TRBD2. Germline lookup yields CDR1 SGHRS and CDR2 YFSETQ. CDR3 length: 17 residues. V was clipped by 1 base and J by 4 bases; unmatched bases: 10. CDR3 bases: TGCGCCAGCAGCTTGATCGGCTGGCGGGGGGGCTCAGATACGCAGTATTTT. This encodes CASSLIGWRGGSDTQYF. Complete variable domain (other parts from reference TRBV5-1 and TRBJ2-3): KAGVTQTPRYLIKTRGQQVTLSCSPISGHRSVSWYQQTPGQGLQFLFEYFSETQRNKGNFPGRFSGRQFSNSRSEMNVSTLELGDSALYLCASSLIGWRGGSDTQYFGPGTRLTVL.

This clonotype was seen a handful of times. This chain joins TRBV20-1 and TRBJ1-1; D unclear. The V end was cut by 3 bases, the J end by 0 bases, with 5 bases between. Germline CDR1 reads DFQATT; CDR2 reads SNEGSKA (reference sequence). The CDR3 totals 12 residues. In DNA form, the CDR3 reads TGCAGTGCTAGGGCTATGAACACTGAAGCTTTCTTT. Translated: CSARAMNTEAFF.

This chain links TRBV20-1 with TRBJ2-7; TRBD1 matches 7 bases. Germline-derived CDR1 and CDR2 are DFQATT and SNEGSKA (reference sequence). With V trimmed by 4 bases and J by 2 bases, 11 bases remained unmatched. This CDR3 contains 15 residues. The CDR3 loop reads CSANALKGGTYEQYF. The CDR3 nucleotides are TGCAGTGCTAACGCCCTCAAAGGGGGCACCTACGAGCAGTACTTC.